The clone carrying this T cell receptor beta chain was detected many times. Its antigen is undetermined. Trimming left V 2 bases short and J 7 bases short, with 8 bases between. The CDR3 contains 11 residues. Germline V gives CDR1 DFQATT, CDR2 SNEGSKA (reference sequence). This entry is derived from a study of T cells in Graves' hyperthyroidism and ophthalmopathy. Authors of the study amplified TCR beta CDR3 regions from RNA transcripts. HTBI primers were employed in a first-round RT-PCR of the TCR CDR3. TCRdb re-analysed the multiplex PCR reads in MiXCR, keeping a single row per CDR3 protein. Of approximately 700,000 distinct CDR3 sequences listed, 45% are singletons. Broader study findings: Patients with ophthalmopathy were separated from those with stable hyperthyroidism by a 13 V-J model. In the blood, most expanded thyroid clonotypes above 0.001 appeared as well.

Sample: peripheral blood or thyroid tissue (not recorded which). The V call is TRBV20-1, the J call TRBJ1-1; the D is unclear. This sequence originates from an adult man with Graves' disease, either hyperthyroidism or ophthalmopathy (not recorded which). The CDR3 bases are TGCAGTGCTAGACCTCGAGGTGAAGCTTTCTTT. The encoded protein is CSARPRGEAFF.